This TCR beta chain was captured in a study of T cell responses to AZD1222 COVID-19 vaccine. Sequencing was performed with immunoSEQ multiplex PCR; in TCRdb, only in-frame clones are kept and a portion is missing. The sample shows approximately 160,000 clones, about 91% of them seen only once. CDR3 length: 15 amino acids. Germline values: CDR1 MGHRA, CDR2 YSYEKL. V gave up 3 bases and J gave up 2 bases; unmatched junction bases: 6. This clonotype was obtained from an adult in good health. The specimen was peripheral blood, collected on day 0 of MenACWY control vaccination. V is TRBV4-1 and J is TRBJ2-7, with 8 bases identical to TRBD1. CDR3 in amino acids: CASSQVRTGPYEQYF. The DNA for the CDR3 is TGCGCCAGCAGCCAGGTCCGGACAGGGCCCTACGAGCAGTACTTC.